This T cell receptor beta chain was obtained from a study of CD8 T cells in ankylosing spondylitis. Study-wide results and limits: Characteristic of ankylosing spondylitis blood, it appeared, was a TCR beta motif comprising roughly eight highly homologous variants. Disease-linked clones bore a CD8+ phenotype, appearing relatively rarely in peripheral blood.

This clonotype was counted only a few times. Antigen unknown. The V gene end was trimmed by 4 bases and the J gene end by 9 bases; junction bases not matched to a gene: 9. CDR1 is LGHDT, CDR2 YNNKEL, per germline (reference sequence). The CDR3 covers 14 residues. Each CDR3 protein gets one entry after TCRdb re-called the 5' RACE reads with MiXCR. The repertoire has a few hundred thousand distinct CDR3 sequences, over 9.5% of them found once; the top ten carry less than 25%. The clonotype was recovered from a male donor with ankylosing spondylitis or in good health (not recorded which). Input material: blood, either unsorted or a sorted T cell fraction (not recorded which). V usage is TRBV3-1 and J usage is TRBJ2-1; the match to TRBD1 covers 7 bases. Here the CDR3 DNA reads TGTGCCAGCAGCCTTCGTAGGGGGCTTGGTGAGCAGTTCTTC. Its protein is CASSLRRGLGEQFF.